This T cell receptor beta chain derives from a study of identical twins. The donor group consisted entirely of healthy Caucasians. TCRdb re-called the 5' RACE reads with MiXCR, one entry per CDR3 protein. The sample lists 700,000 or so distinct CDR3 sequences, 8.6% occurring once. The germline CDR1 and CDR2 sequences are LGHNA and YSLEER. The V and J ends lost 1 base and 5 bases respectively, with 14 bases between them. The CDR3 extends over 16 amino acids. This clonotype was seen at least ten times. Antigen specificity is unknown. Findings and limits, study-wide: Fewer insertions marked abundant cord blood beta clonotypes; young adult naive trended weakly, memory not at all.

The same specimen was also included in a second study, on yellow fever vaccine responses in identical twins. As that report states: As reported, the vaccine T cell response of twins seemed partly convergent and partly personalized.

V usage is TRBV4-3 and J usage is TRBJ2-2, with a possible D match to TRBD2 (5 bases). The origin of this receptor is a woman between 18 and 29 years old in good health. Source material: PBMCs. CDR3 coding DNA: TGCGCCAGCAGCCAAGCCCTCGAGCGAGGGACCGGGGAGCTGTTTTTT. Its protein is CASSQALERGTGELFF.